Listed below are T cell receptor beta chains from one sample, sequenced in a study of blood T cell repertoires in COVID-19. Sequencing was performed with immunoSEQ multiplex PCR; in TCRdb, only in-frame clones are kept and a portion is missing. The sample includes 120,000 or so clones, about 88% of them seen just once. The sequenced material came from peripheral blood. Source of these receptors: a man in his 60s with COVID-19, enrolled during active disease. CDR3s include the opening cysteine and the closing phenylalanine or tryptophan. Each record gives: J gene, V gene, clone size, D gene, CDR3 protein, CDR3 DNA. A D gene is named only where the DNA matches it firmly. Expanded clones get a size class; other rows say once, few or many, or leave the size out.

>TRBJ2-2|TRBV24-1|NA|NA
CATSGSAGRNTGELFF
TGTGCCACCAGTGGTAGCGCAGGACGGAACACCGGGGAGCTGTTTTTT
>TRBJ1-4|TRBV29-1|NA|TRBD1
CSVALTGGYEKLFF
TGCAGCGTTGCCTTAACAGGGGGGTATGAAAAACTGTTTTTT
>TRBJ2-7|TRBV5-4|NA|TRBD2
CASSLLSGSSYEQYF
TGTGCCAGCAGCCTCCTTAGCGGGTCCTCCTACGAGCAGTACTTC
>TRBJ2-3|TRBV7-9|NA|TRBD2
CASSPRVAGHRDTQYF
TGTGCCAGCAGCCCGAGGGTAGCGGGACATCGAGATACGCAGTATTTT
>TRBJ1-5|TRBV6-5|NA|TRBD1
CASSSTGTGYQPQHF
TGTGCCAGCAGCTCTACCGGGACAGGGTATCAGCCCCAGCATTTT
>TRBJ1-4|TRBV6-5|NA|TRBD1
CASKVTGKEKLFF
TGTGCCAGCAAGGTGACAGGGAAAGAAAAACTGTTTTTT
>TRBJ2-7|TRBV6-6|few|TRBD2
CASSLAGVSYEQYF
TGTGCCAGCAGTCTAGCGGGAGTCAGCTACGAGCAGTACTTC
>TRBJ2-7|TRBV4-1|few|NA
CASSPTERSSYEQYF
TGCGCCAGCAGCCCAACTGAACGTAGCTCCTACGAGCAGTACTTC
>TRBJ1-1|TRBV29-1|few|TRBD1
CSVANTLRGGQGAFF
TGCAGCGTTGCCAATACGCTGCGGGGGGGACAGGGGGCTTTCTTT
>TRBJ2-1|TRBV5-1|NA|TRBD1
CASGGLGTGDRDEQFF
TGCGCCAGCGGGGGGCTGGGGACAGGGGACCGGGATGAGCAGTTCTTC
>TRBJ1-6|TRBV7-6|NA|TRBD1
CASSLGSGGWNSPLHF
TGTGCCAGCAGCTTAGGTTCAGGGGGGTGGAATTCACCCCTCCACTTT
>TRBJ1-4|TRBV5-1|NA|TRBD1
CASRDQDRDVEKLFF
TGCGCCAGCAGAGACCAGGACAGGGATGTTGAAAAACTGTTTTTT
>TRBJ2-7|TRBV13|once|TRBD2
CASTVGSGFSSYEQYF
TGTGCCAGCACGGTCGGTAGCGGGTTTAGCTCCTACGAGCAGTACTTC
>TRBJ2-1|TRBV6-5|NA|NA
CASSYSLMKGEFF
TGTGCCAGCAGTTACTCGTTGATGAAAGGAGAGTTCTTC
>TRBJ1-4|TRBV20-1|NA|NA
CSAFSNEKLFF
TGCAGTGCTTTCTCTAATGAAAAACTGTTTTTT
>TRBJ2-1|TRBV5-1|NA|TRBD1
CASSGGEVYNEQFF
TGCGCCAGCTCAGGGGGCGAGGTTTACAATGAGCAGTTCTTC
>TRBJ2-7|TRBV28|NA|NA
CASSFSGPPYEQYF
TGTGCCAGCAGTTTTTCAGGCCCCCCCTACGAGCAGTACTTC
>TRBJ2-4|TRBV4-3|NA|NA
CASSQDRQNRPYF
TGCGCCAGCAGCCAAGACCGACAGAATAGGCCGTACTTC
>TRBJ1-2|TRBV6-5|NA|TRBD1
CASSRGRGYGYTF
TGTGCCAGCAGCAGGGGGCGCGGCTATGGCTACACCTTC
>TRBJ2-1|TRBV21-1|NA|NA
CASRPPPGEGFYNEQFF
TGTGCCAGCAGACCCCCTCCAGGGGAGGGATTCTACAATGAGCAGTTCTTC
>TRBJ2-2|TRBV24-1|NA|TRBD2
CAATSRGENTGELFF
TGTGCCGCCACTAGTCGGGGGGAGAACACCGGGGAGCTGTTTTTT
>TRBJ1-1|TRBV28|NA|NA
CASSLNRETEAFF
TGTGCCAGCAGCCTAAATAGGGAGACTGAAGCTTTCTTT
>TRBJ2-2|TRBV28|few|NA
CASPPSGYTGELFF
TGTGCCAGCCCCCCATCGGGGTACACCGGGGAGCTGTTTTTT
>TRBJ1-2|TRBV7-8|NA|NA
CASSLVGGVFNYGYTF
TGTGCCAGCAGCTTAGTAGGAGGAGTATTCAACTATGGCTACACCTTC
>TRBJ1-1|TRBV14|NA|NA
CASGQQGNTEAFF
TGTGCCAGCGGCCAACAGGGGAACACTGAAGCTTTCTTT
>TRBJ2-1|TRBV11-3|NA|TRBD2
CASSPTGSGVFSSYNEQFF
TGTGCCAGCAGCCCGACGGGTAGCGGGGTCTTTAGCTCCTACAATGAGCAGTTCTTC
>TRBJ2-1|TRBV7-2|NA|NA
CASSLAGVTYNEQFF
TGTGCCAGCAGCTTAGCAGGGGTCACCTACAATGAGCAGTTCTTC
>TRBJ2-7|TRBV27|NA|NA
CASSFEGEYEQYF
TGTGCCAGCAGTTTCGAGGGGGAGTACGAGCAGTACTTC
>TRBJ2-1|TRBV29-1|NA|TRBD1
CSVPGDRGTEFF
TGCAGCGTGCCCGGGGACAGGGGGACGGAGTTCTTC
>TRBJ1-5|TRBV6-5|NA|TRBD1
CASTLDRERQPQHF
TGTGCCAGCACCTTGGACAGGGAAAGACAGCCCCAGCATTTT
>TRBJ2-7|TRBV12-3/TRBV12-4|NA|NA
CASSLGLTYEQYF
TGTGCCAGCAGTTTGGGACTTACCTACGAGCAGTACTTC
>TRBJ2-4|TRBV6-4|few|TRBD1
CAAGQGNIQYF
TGTGCCGCCGGACAGGGAAACATTCAGTACTTC
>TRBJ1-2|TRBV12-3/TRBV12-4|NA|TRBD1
CASSFGTGYGYTF
TGTGCCAGCAGTTTTGGGACAGGATATGGCTACACCTTC